This T cell receptor (beta chain) comes out of a study of shared clonotypes between healthy human individuals. Overall study context: Three plates each covered CD4 naive and memory; CD8 naive two, CD8 memory one.

The germline V gene has CDR1 SGDLS and CDR2 YYNGEE. The CDR3 spans 15 residues. The ends were cut back, 0 bases at V and 2 bases at J, with 9 bases in the middle. A note on this clone: This same CDR3 is encoded by further DNA sequences in the sample.

Running of the assay took place at deep level. An approximately 180 ng quantity of DNA, tens of thousands of T cell genomes, went into the sorted-subset replicate PCRs. Method: immunoSEQ multiplex PCR; TCRdb's copy keeps in-frame clones and lacks some. The data hold around 1 million clones, with about three quarters observed a single time. The specimen sequenced was memory CD4+ T cells sorted from blood. Subset in this sample: CD45RA-negative fraction. This TCR was sampled from a man younger than 35 in good health. The chain has TRBV9 and TRBJ1-5, with a weak D call TRBD1 (5 bases). For the CDR3, the DNA is TGTGCCAGCAGCGTAGGTGGGGGGGGCAATCAGCCCCAGCATTTT. It is translated as CASSVGGGGNQPQHF.